The 25 T cell receptor beta chains listed next were all sequenced from one sample in a study of blood T cell repertoires in COVID-19. Measured with immunoSEQ multiplex PCR; TCRdb has only the in-frame clones, and not every one. The repertoire holds 75,000 to 90,000 clones, with over 80% as singletons. Sequencing used peripheral blood. The source is a man older than 75 with acute or convalescent COVID-19.

V is TRBV29-1 and J is TRBJ1-5, with D possibly TRBD1 on 6 matching bases. The CDR3 is made up of 13 amino acids. V was clipped by 4 bases and J by 7 bases, with 14 bases between them. Per the germline V gene, CDR1 is SQVTM and CDR2 is ANQGSEA. CDR3 region: CSVAGGARQPQHF. CDR3 in DNA: TGCAGCGTTGCTGGGGGCGCGCGGCAGCCCCAGCATTTT. Full variable domain (outside the CDR3, taken from reference TRBV29-1 and TRBJ1-5): SAVISQKPSRDICQRGTSLTIQCQVDSQVTMMFWYRQQPGQSLTLIATANQGSEATYESGFVIDKFPISRPNLTFSTLTVSNMSPEDSSIYLCSVAGGARQPQHFGDGTRLSIL.

The rearrangement links TRBV5-4 to TRBJ2-1, with 11 nucleotides matching TRBD2. CDR1 and CDR2 (germline): SGHNT, YYREEE (reference sequence). V was pared by 0 bases and J by 0 bases, with 8 bases of the junction left unmatched. CDR3 length: 19 amino acids. This CDR3 is CASSLGLAGGQSSYNEQFF. The CDR3 DNA reads as TGTGCCAGCAGCTTGGGGCTAGCGGGGGGTCAAAGCTCCTACAATGAGCAGTTCTTC. The variable domain in full, with the rest retrieved from reference TRBV5-4 and TRBJ2-1, is ETGVTQSPTHLIKTRGQQVTLRCSSQSGHNTVSWYQQALGQGPQFIFQYYREEENGRGNFPPRFSGLQFPNYSSELNVNALELDDSALYLCASSLGLAGGQSSYNEQFFGPGTRLTVL.

V usage is TRBV7-9 and J usage is TRBJ1-1; tentatively, D is TRBD1 (6 bases). V lost 3 bases and J lost 1, with 6 bases in between. Germline CDR1 SEHNR, CDR2 FQNEAQ (reference sequence). CDR3 length: 13 residues. The CDR3 reads CASSLTGNTEAFF. For the CDR3, the DNA is TGTGCCAGCAGCTTGACAGGGAACACTGAAGCTTTCTTT.

The CDR3 coding sequence is TGTGCCAGCAGCAGGACAGGGGCGCGTCCTGGAAACACCATATATTTT. Protein product: CASSRTGARPGNTIYF. The chain couples TRBV27 to TRBJ1-3; 9 bases are a match to TRBD1. The CDR3 runs to 16 residues. V shed 6 bases, J shed 2 bases, and the junction held 8 bases outside the gene matches. Germline CDR1 and CDR2: MNHEY and SMNVEV (reference sequence).

The rearrangement uses TRBV5-1 and TRBJ2-2, with D perhaps matching TRBD2 (5 bases). V lost 1 base and J 3 bases, leaving 7 bases between the germline ends. This CDR3 region has 14 residues. The germline gives CDR1 SGHRS, CDR2 YFSETQ. CDR3 sequence (DNA): TGCGCCAGCAGCTTGCTAGCCGACACCGGGGAGCTGTTTTTT. It yields the protein CASSLLADTGELFF.

The V and J genes are TRBV24-1 and TRBJ2-1; 7 bases agree with TRBD1. The CDR3 loop spans 17 amino acids. Germline trimming cut 4 bases from V and 0 bases from J; bases unmatched to any gene: 8. The germline gives CDR1 KGHDR, CDR2 SFDVKD. CDR3 nucleotide sequence: TGTGCCACCAGTGAGGGGAGACAGGGAAGCTCCTACAATGAGCAGTTCTTC. Amino acid sequence: CATSEGRQGSSYNEQFF.

This clone was detected only a few times. This rearrangement joins TRBV5-6 to TRBJ2-5; D unresolved. The V gene lost 4 bases and the J gene lost 3 bases, with 13 bases spanning the gap. CDR3 length: 14 residues. CDR1 and CDR2 from the germline V gene are SGHDT and YYEEEE. The chain's CDR3 is CASSLYYPEETQYF. The CDR3 DNA is TGTGCCAGCAGCCTCTACTACCCCGAAGAGACCCAGTACTTC.

The chain's CDR3 is CASSYSFRSGNTIYF. CDR3 in DNA: TGTGCCAGCAGTTACTCGTTTCGCTCTGGAAACACCATATATTTT. The V call is TRBV6-5, the J call TRBJ1-3; D unclear. Trimming pared 0 bases from V and 0 bases from J, leaving 6 bases between. The CDR3 is 15 residues long. Germline CDR1 and CDR2: MNHEY and SVGAGI.

The genes are TRBV5-1 and TRBJ2-2; D call uncertain. Germline CDR1 is SGHRS and CDR2 is YFSETQ. Deletions cut 6 bases from V and 2 bases from J, with 20 bases between. This CDR3 has 17 amino acids. The DNA for the CDR3 is TGCGCCAGCATCATCCTTCCGGGTAGTGCTAACACCGGGGAGCTGTTTTTT. Its translation is CASIILPGSANTGELFF.

This clone was detected only once. This chain connects TRBV29-1 to TRBJ2-2, with 9 bases aligning to TRBD1. CDR1 and CDR2 (germline): SQVTM, ANQGSEA. The V and J ends lost 5 bases and 1 base, in that order; junction bases with no gene match: 2. This CDR3 comprises 14 residues. The CDR3 DNA reads as TGCAGCGTTACAGGGGGCAGGAACACCGGGGAGCTGTTTTTT. Residues: CSVTGGRNTGELFF.

The chain uses TRBV27 and TRBJ2-2; D not resolved. The CDR3 is 16 amino acids. The germline V gene has CDR1 MNHEY and CDR2 SMNVEV (reference sequence). With 2 bases removed from V and 4 bases from J, the gap between germline ends came to 14 bases. CDR3 residues: CASSLGSALGTGELFF. The CDR3 coding sequence is TGTGCCAGCAGTTTAGGATCAGCCCTAGGCACCGGGGAGCTGTTTTTT.

This clone was seen just once. The chain recombines TRBV5-1 with TRBJ1-2; a weak D match, TRBD1 (6 bases). Trimming pared 0 bases from V and 6 bases from J, leaving 9 bases between. CDR1 and CDR2 from the germline V gene are SGHRS and YFSETQ. The CDR3 totals 13 residues. This CDR3 reads CASSLEGQDGYTF. DNA of the CDR3: TGCGCCAGCAGCTTGGAGGGACAAGATGGCTACACCTTC. The full variable domain, rest sourced from reference TRBV5-1 and TRBJ1-2, is KAGVTQTPRYLIKTRGQQVTLSCSPISGHRSVSWYQQTPGQGLQFLFEYFSETQRNKGNFPGRFSGRQFSNSRSEMNVSTLELGDSALYLCASSLEGQDGYTFGSGTRLTVV.

A single count supports this clone. V gene TRBV2 combines with J gene TRBJ1-4; D possibly corresponds to TRBD1 (5 bases). The length of the CDR3 is 15 residues. Per the germline V gene, CDR1 is SNHLY and CDR2 is FYNNEI. V dropped 1 base and J dropped 8 bases, with 14 bases sitting between them. Written as DNA, the CDR3 is TGTGCCAGCAGTGAAGTCGGCAGGGTTGGGGAAAAACTGTTTTTT. Protein: CASSEVGRVGEKLFF.

This chain uses TRBV2 with TRBJ1-2, with D tentatively TRBD1 (5 bases). The CDR3 covers 13 residues. The germline gives CDR1 SNHLY, CDR2 FYNNEI. V was trimmed by 5 bases and J by 3 bases, leaving 10 bases between them. DNA of the CDR3: TGTGCCAGCAGTCTCGGAGGGGACTATGGCTACACCTTC. Its translation: CASSLGGDYGYTF.

CDR3 protein: CASSVVTVGNTEAFF. In DNA form, the CDR3 reads TGTGCCAGCAGTGTAGTGACAGTGGGGAACACTGAAGCTTTCTTT. The chain carries TRBV2 and TRBJ1-1, with a weak D call TRBD1 (5 bases). This CDR3 comprises 15 residues. Germline CDR1 is SNHLY and CDR2 is FYNNEI. The germline V and J ends were trimmed by 4 bases and 1 base, with 13 bases remaining between them. The full variable domain, in which reference TRBV2 and TRBJ1-1 provide the parts outside the CDR3, is EPEVTQTPSHQVTQMGQEVILRCVPISNHLYFYWYRQILGQKVEFLVSFYNNEISEKSEIFDDQFSVERPDGSNFTLKIRSTKLEDSAMYFCASSVVTVGNTEAFFGQGTRLTVV.

This clone was found a few times. V is TRBV5-6 and J is TRBJ2-7; 7 nucleotides align to TRBD1. Germline assignment: CDR1 SGHDT and CDR2 YYEEEE. This CDR3 is 14 amino acids long. The J segment lost 4 bases and the V segment lost 0 bases, leaving 4 bases of the junction unmatched. CDR3 DNA: TGTGCCAGCAGCTTGGGCAGGGGGAAATACGAGCAGTACTTC. Translating it yields CASSLGRGKYEQYF.

The chain combines TRBV3-1 (or the pseudogene TRBV3-2) with TRBJ1-1, with 8 bases identical to TRBD1. The V gene end was trimmed by 4 bases and the J gene end by 5 bases; junction bases not matched to a gene: 12. The CDR3 is 16 residues long. Per germline, CDR1 LGHDT and CDR2 YNNKEL (reference sequence). The CDR3 loop reads CASSRRQGALGTEAFF. The CDR3 bases are TGTGCCAGCAGCCGCAGGCAGGGGGCGCTCGGGACTGAAGCTTTCTTT.

This rearrangement joins TRBV5-6 to TRBJ2-5; D not resolved. Germline CDR1 and CDR2: SGHDT and YYEEEE. With 5 bases removed from V and 4 bases from J, the gap between germline ends came to 9 bases. There are 12 residues in the CDR3. CDR3 DNA sequence: TGTGCCAGCAGGACTCGGAGAGAGACCCAGTACTTC. The encoded protein is CASRTRRETQYF.

The genes are TRBV5-6 and TRBJ1-6; 10 bases line up with TRBD1. The V segment lost 3 bases and the J segment 8 bases; nucleotides outside the gene matches: 5. CDR1 is SGHDT and CDR2 is YYEEEE in the germline V gene. This CDR3 is 15 amino acids long. The CDR3 DNA is TGTGCCAGCAGCTACCGGGACAGGGGTTATTCACCCCTCCACTTT. Protein product: CASSYRDRGYSPLHF. Full variable domain (missing parts from reference TRBV5-6 and TRBJ1-6): DAGVTQSPTHLIKTRGQQVTLRCSPKSGHDTVSWYQQALGQGPQFIFQYYEEEERQRGNFPDRFSGHQFPNYSSELNVNALLLGDSALYLCASSYRDRGYSPLHFGNGTRLTVT.

The rearrangement uses TRBV9 and TRBJ2-3, with D possibly matching TRBD2 (6 bases). Trimming took 0 bases from V and 0 from J, leaving 11 bases between them. The CDR3 totals 16 residues. Germline-derived CDR1 and CDR2 are SGDLS and YYNGEE. CDR3 in amino acids: CASSVADGSSTDTQYF. CDR3 coding DNA: TGTGCCAGCAGCGTAGCAGACGGGAGTAGCACAGATACGCAGTATTTT.

The rearrangement uses TRBV15 and TRBJ1-4; D gene uncertain. Trimming stripped 8 bases from V and 3 bases from J, with 7 bases between. The CDR3 totals 12 residues. Germline V gives CDR1 LNHNV, CDR2 YYDKDF (reference sequence). The chain's CDR3 is CATAQPNEKLFF. The CDR3 DNA sequence: TGTGCCACCGCACAGCCTAATGAAAAACTGTTTTTT.

CDR3 DNA: TGCAGTGCTAGAGTTAGAGCTGAAGCTTTCTTT. This encodes CSARVRAEAFF. The V and J genes are TRBV20-1 and TRBJ1-1, with D hard to call. V lost 1 base, J lost 6 bases, and 6 bases lay in between. Germline-derived CDR1 and CDR2 are DFQATT and SNEGSKA (reference sequence). The CDR3 is 11 amino acids.

This chain connects TRBV28 to TRBJ1-2, with TRBD1 matching over 8 bases. The V segment lost 4 bases and the J segment 6 bases; nucleotides outside the gene matches: 4. Per germline, CDR1 MDHEN and CDR2 SYDVKM. The CDR3 runs to 13 residues. In DNA, the CDR3 is TGTGCCAGCAGTTCCCCACAGGGGGATGGCTACACCTTC. It encodes CASSSPQGDGYTF.

This clone turned up a few times. The CDR3 DNA sequence: TGTGCCAGTAGTGCCACAGAGAACACTGAAGCTTTCTTT. Protein: CASSATENTEAFF. The chain is built from TRBV19 and TRBJ1-1, with D unclear. The germline V and J ends were trimmed by 5 bases and 1 base, with 8 bases remaining between them. Germline CDR1 LNHDA, CDR2 SQIVND (reference sequence). This CDR3 has 13 residues. The whole variable domain, filled in from reference TRBV19 and TRBJ1-1, reads DGGITQSPKYLFRKEGQNVTLSCEQNLNHDAMYWYRQDPGQGLRLIYYSQIVNDFQKGDIAEGYSVSREKKESFPLTVTSAQKNPTAFYLCASSATENTEAFFGQGTRLTVV.

The V gene is TRBV9, the J gene TRBJ2-3; D possibly corresponds to TRBD2 (6 bases). The germline gives CDR1 SGDLS, CDR2 YYNGEE. V was pared by 2 bases and J by 6 bases, with 13 bases between. The CDR3 totals 14 residues. The CDR3 loop is CASSVGGMSDTQYF. CDR3 coding DNA: TGTGCCAGCAGCGTTGGCGGGATGTCGGATACGCAGTATTTT.